This passage covers 18 T cell receptor beta chains from one sample sequenced in a study of identical twins. Each CDR3 protein is one row after TCRdb ran MiXCR on the 5' RACE reads. The sample consists of some 590,000 distinct CDR3 sequences, around a tenth of them appearing once. These same data were also listed under a study on yellow fever vaccine responses in identical twins.

Source material: PBMCs. The receptors come from a woman younger than 30 in good health.

This clonotype has just a few counts. This chain joins TRBV2 and TRBJ1-2; possibly TRBD1 for D (6 bases). Germline V CDR1 and CDR2: SNHLY, FYNNEI. The CDR3 is made up of 12 amino acids. Between the trimmed V and J ends, which lost 7 bases and 8 bases, there was a span of 14 bases. The CDR3 protein is CASTGETGGYTF. CDR3 DNA sequence: TGTGCCAGCACAGGGGAGACGGGAGGCTACACCTTC.

This clonotype was seen only a few times. The chain's CDR3 is CAIRAWRGAVEQFSTDTQYF. CDR3 DNA sequence: TGTGCCATCAGGGCCTGGAGGGGGGCGGTGGAACAGTTTAGCACAGATACGCAGTATTTT. The chain combines TRBV10-3 with TRBJ2-3; TRBD1 or TRBD2 may be the D gene (6 bases each). The V gene lost 6 bases and the J gene lost 0 bases, with 28 bases spanning the gap. CDR1 ENHRY and CDR2 SYGVKD come from the germline V gene. This CDR3 contains 20 residues.

This clonotype was observed at least ten times. The V gene is TRBV11-1, the J gene TRBJ2-5, with 12 bases identical to TRBD2. V trimming: 6 bases; J trimming: 3 bases; junction bases outside the gene matches: 14. The CDR3 contains 18 residues. CDR1 and CDR2 (germline): SGHAT, FQDESV (reference sequence). Here the CDR3 reads CASSIPVRTSGIEETQYF. The CDR3 bases are TGTGCCAGCAGTATTCCCGTAAGGACTAGCGGGATCGAAGAGACCCAGTACTTC.

At least ten counts were recorded for this clonotype. V usage is TRBV29-1 and J usage is TRBJ2-1; TRBD2 matches 12 bases. This CDR3 region has 16 residues. The J segment lost 1 base and the V segment lost 3 bases, leaving 4 bases of the junction unmatched. Germline CDR1 SQVTM, CDR2 ANQGSEA. The CDR3 DNA is TGCAGCGTTGATCTAGCGGGAGGGCTATCCTACAATGAGCAGTTCTTC. It encodes CSVDLAGGLSYNEQFF.

V and J are TRBV15 and TRBJ2-3; 13 positions agree with TRBD2. The germline V gene has CDR1 LNHNV and CDR2 YYDKDF (reference sequence). The CDR3 extends over 15 amino acids. After removal of 8 bases from V and 3 bases from J, the junction contained 5 bases not matched to a gene. The CDR3 protein is CATGETSGRTDTQYF. The DNA for the CDR3 is TGTGCCACCGGAGAGACTAGCGGGAGGACAGATACGCAGTATTTT.

The chain links TRBV2 to TRBJ1-1, with D hard to call. Germline V gives CDR1 SNHLY, CDR2 FYNNEI. With 7 bases removed from V and 0 bases from J, the gap between germline ends came to 9 bases. This CDR3 has 13 amino acids. The CDR3 loop reads CASNPGLNTEAFF. Here the CDR3 DNA reads TGTGCCAGCAACCCGGGGTTGAACACTGAAGCTTTCTTT.

This clonotype occurred a few times. This chain uses TRBV6-5 with TRBJ1-6, with a weak D call TRBD1 (5 bases). Trimming pared 4 bases from V and 5 bases from J, leaving 15 bases between. CDR1 and CDR2 from the germline V gene are MNHEY and SVGAGI. The CDR3 consists of 16 residues. CDR3 sequence reads: CASSSLGRVDNSPLHF. CDR3 bases: TGTGCCAGCAGTTCCCTAGGCAGGGTAGATAATTCACCCCTCCACTTT.

This clonotype was picked up a small number of times. J is TRBJ2-7 and V is TRBV5-1; D remains ambiguous. V lost 0 bases, J lost 6 bases, and 10 bases lay in between. CDR1 SGHRS and CDR2 YFSETQ come from the germline V gene. The length of the CDR3 is 13 residues. CDR3 DNA sequence: TGCGCCAGCAGCTTGGGTCCTCTCCGCGAGCAGTACTTC. Its protein is CASSLGPLREQYF.

The gene calls are TRBV29-1 and TRBJ2-1; D is ambiguous. Germline lookup yields CDR1 SQVTM and CDR2 ANQGSEA. This CDR3 region has 16 residues. Trimming stripped 1 base from V and 4 bases from J, with 17 bases between. The DNA for the CDR3 is TGCAGCGTTGAAGGTACCAACCATCGAAAATACAATGAGCAGTTCTTC. Amino acids: CSVEGTNHRKYNEQFF.

This clonotype appeared many times. V is TRBV20-1 and J is TRBJ2-7; 7 bases agree with TRBD1. V lost 6 bases and J lost 2; bases outside the gene matches: 10. The CDR3 sequence is 14 residues long. Per the germline V gene, CDR1 is DFQATT and CDR2 is SNEGSKA (reference sequence). CDR3 sequence: CSATIGTDPYEQYF. The CDR3 coding sequence is TGCAGTGCGACGATCGGGACAGATCCCTACGAGCAGTACTTC.

The sample holds a few counts of this clonotype. The germline gene is not matched at one end of the junction; a read error may be the cause. V usage is TRBV7-7 and J usage is TRBJ2-7; possible D gene TRBD2, 5 bases. From germline, CDR1 is SSHAT and CDR2 FNYEAQ (reference sequence). The CDR3 runs to 13 residues. CDR3 DNA sequence: TGTGCTAGCAGCGAGGAGGCCCCCTACGAGCAGTACTTC. The encoded protein is CASSEEAPYEQYF.

This clonotype was observed at least ten times. The chain employs TRBV20-1 and TRBJ1-2, with D tentatively TRBD1 (6 bases). Trimming stripped 4 bases from V and 6 bases from J, with 12 bases between. Germline loops: CDR1 DFQATT, CDR2 SNEGSKA (reference sequence). There are 12 residues in the CDR3. CDR3 in DNA: TGCAGTGCTAACAGGGAAGTCCATGGCTACACCTTC. Its protein is CSANREVHGYTF.

This clonotype appeared many times. This rearrangement joins TRBV20-1 to TRBJ2-7, with 7 positions matching TRBD2. CDR3 size: 13 residues. Germline V gene lookup returns CDR1 DFQATT and CDR2 SNEGSKA (reference sequence). V lost 4 bases, J lost 2 bases, and 5 bases stayed unmatched. Here the CDR3 DNA reads TGCAGTGCTATGGTGGGAGGGCCCTACGAGCAGTACTTC. Amino acids: CSAMVGGPYEQYF.

The chain employs TRBV27 and TRBJ2-7, with 7 bases identical to TRBD2. The V gene end was trimmed by 2 bases and the J gene end by 4 bases; junction bases not matched to a gene: 11. The CDR3 spans 16 residues. Germline values: CDR1 MNHEY, CDR2 SMNVEV (reference sequence). CDR3 sequence: CASSLRPGEGWYEQYF. The DNA for the CDR3 is TGTGCCAGCAGTTTAAGACCGGGGGAGGGTTGGTACGAGCAGTACTTC.

CDR3 bases: TGCAGTGCTAGAATGATTGGACGGGGGAGCGGGAGGGGTGAGCAGTTCTTC. This sequence encodes CSARMIGRGSGRGEQFF. The gene calls are TRBV20-1 and TRBJ2-1; 10 positions match TRBD2. CDR3 length equals 17 residues. Germline V CDR1 and CDR2: DFQATT, SNEGSKA (reference sequence). J was trimmed by 9 bases and V by 2 bases; bases with no gene match: 16.

This sequence joins TRBV11-2 and TRBJ2-7, with 12 bases that match TRBD1. The CDR3 has 15 amino acids. CDR1 SGHAT and CDR2 FQNNGV come from the germline V gene. V lost 5 bases and J lost 7; bases outside the gene matches: 9. The CDR3 sequence: CASSLPGQGAPEQYF. The CDR3 region has the DNA TGTGCCAGCAGCCTACCGGGACAGGGGGCGCCTGAGCAGTACTTC.

The chain has TRBV7-9 and TRBJ2-6; tentative D call: TRBD1 (6 bases). The V end lost 7 bases, the J end lost 0 bases, and 10 bases lay between the germline ends. Germline V gene data show CDR1 as SEHNR and CDR2 as FQNEAQ (reference sequence). This CDR3 contains 15 residues. DNA of the CDR3: TGTGCCAGCATGACAGGATCCTCTGGGGCCAACGTCCTGACTTTC. Its translation is CASMTGSSGANVLTF.

The chain carries TRBV23-1 and TRBJ2-5; D is unclear. TRBV23-1 is classed as an ORF, of uncertain function. The CDR3 runs to 15 residues. V gave up 4 bases and J gave up 1 base, with 13 bases separating them. The CDR3 nucleotides read TGCGCCAGCAGTCGAACTAAAGGTCCCCAAGAGACCCAGTACTTC. This encodes CASSRTKGPQETQYF.